The text below deals with one T cell receptor (beta chain). The data derive from a study of blood T cell repertoires in COVID-19. There are 14 residues in the CDR3. Germline CDR1 reads PRHDT; CDR2 reads FYEKMQ (reference sequence). The V and J ends lost 4 bases and 0 bases respectively, with 9 bases between them. Only in-frame clones appear in the TCRdb table, and some are missing; sequencing was by immunoSEQ multiplex PCR. The data show a few hundred thousand clones, less than 85% seen once. The sequence came from a man in his forties or fifties who had recovered from COVID-19. The source material was PBMCs or T cells enriched from blood (not recorded which). The chain couples TRBV13 to TRBJ1-1; no clear D. CDR3 sequence: CASSSNTLNTEAFF. The DNA for the CDR3 is TGTGCCAGCAGCTCGAATACACTGAACACTGAAGCTTTCTTT.